Shown below are 14 T cell receptor beta chains from a single sample sequenced in a study of T cells in tuberculosis. The time point is: new active TB diagnosis, blood taken before or within 7 days of starting treatment. Method: immunoSEQ multiplex PCR; TCRdb's copy keeps in-frame clones and lacks some. The sample has fewer than 40,000 clones; roughly 86% are singletons. Sequenced here: PBMCs, sampled at tuberculosis diagnosis. Receptors were obtained from an adult with tuberculosis.

The V and J genes are TRBV28 and TRBJ2-7; possible D gene TRBD1, 5 bases. Germline V gives CDR1 MDHEN, CDR2 SYDVKM. Trimming cost V 3 bases and J 4 bases, with 19 bases left between them. CDR3 length: 16 amino acids. The CDR3 DNA reads TGTGCCAGCAGTTTCTCCTCCAGGGTTCAGGGTTACGAGCAGTACTTC. Protein: CASSFSSRVQGYEQYF.

J is TRBJ2-6 and V is TRBV10-2; D uncertain. CDR3 size: 19 residues. V lost 0 bases to trimming and J lost 0 bases, with 15 bases between them. Germline V gene lookup returns CDR1 WSHSY and CDR2 SAAADI. DNA of the CDR3: TGCGCCAGCAGTGAGTCAGGCCAGAGGCGCATCTCTGGGGCCAACGTCCTGACTTTC. Translated, it gives CASSESGQRRISGANVLTF.

The rearrangement links TRBV30 to TRBJ1-3, with TRBD1 identical over 8 bases. The ends lost 5 bases at V and 3 bases at J; junction bases unmatched: 6. CDR1 is GTSNPN, CDR2 SVGIG, per germline (reference sequence). The CDR3 has 14 residues. In nucleotides, the CDR3 is TGTGCCTGGGATTTCAGGGGGCATGGAAACACCATATATTTT. The encoded protein is CAWDFRGHGNTIYF.

The chain combines TRBV10-1 with TRBJ2-3, with D unresolved. The germline CDR1 and CDR2 sequences are WNHNN and SYGVQD (reference sequence). The CDR3 runs 16 residues. V was shortened by 0 bases and J by 5 bases, with 15 bases between the two germline ends. This CDR3 is CASSESSSPVEDTQYF. The CDR3 DNA follows: TGCGCCAGCAGTGAGTCCAGTAGCCCAGTTGAAGATACGCAGTATTTT.

Regarding this clone: One end of the junction varies from germline; a read error may be responsible. CDR3 nucleotide sequence: TGTGCCAGCAACGGACTAGCGGGGAACCAAGGGACCCAGTACTTC. Translated: CASNGLAGNQGTQYF. This chain uses TRBV2 with TRBJ2-5, with 12 positions matching TRBD2. Germline assignment: CDR1 SNHLY and CDR2 FYNNEI. The length of the CDR3 is 15 residues. Using reference TRBV2 and TRBJ2-5 for the parts outside the CDR3, the full variable domain is EPEVTQTPSHQVTQMGQEVILRCVPISNHLYFYWYRQILGQKVEFLVSFYNNEISEKSEIFDDQFSVERPDGSNFTLKIRSTKLEDSAMYFCASNGLAGNQGTQYFGPGTRLLVL.

This clone was seen a single time. The rearrangement links TRBV13 to TRBJ1-3, with D hard to call. Between the trimmed V and J ends, which lost 0 bases and 2 bases, there was a span of 5 bases. Germline V gene data show CDR1 as PRHDT and CDR2 as FYEKMQ (reference sequence). The CDR3 is 14 amino acids. The CDR3 coding sequence is TGTGCCAGCAGCTTAGGGAGTACTGGAAACACCATATATTTT. It yields the protein CASSLGSTGNTIYF.

V gene TRBV21-1 combines with J gene TRBJ1-2; the D call of TRBD1 is as the table states it, not checked on the DNA. TRBV21-1 is flagged as a pseudogene. This CDR3 comprises 15 residues. The CDR3 reads CASSKRDRGRGGYTF. CDR3 coding DNA: TGTGCCAGCAGCAAGCGGGACAGGGGACGTGGGGGCTACACCTTC.

The chain employs TRBV4-1 and TRBJ1-5; D possibly corresponds to TRBD1 (6 bases). The ends were cut back, 7 bases at V and 0 bases at J, with 16 bases in the middle. Germline V gene data show CDR1 as MGHRA and CDR2 as YSYEKL. The CDR3 loop spans 16 amino acids. CDR3: CASTPKGEYSNQPQHF. CDR3 DNA: TGCGCCAGCACCCCCAAGGGGGAATATAGCAATCAGCCCCAGCATTTT.

In DNA form, the CDR3 reads TGTGCCAGCAGCTTAGCGGGCAGACTGAACACTGAAGCTTTCTTT. It codes for CASSLAGRLNTEAFF. The chain combines TRBV7-9 with TRBJ1-1; D remains ambiguous. This CDR3 contains 15 residues. The V gene's germline CDR1 is SEHNR and CDR2 FQNEAQ (reference sequence). Deletions cut 0 bases from V and 0 bases from J, with 8 bases between.

The J gene is TRBJ2-7, the V gene TRBV11-2, with 7 bases lining up with TRBD1. Trimming at V came to 0 bases and at J to 4 bases, leaving 6 bases not matched to a gene. Per germline, CDR1 SGHAT and CDR2 FQNNGV. The CDR3 totals 15 residues. CDR3 loop: CASSLETGQRYEQYF. CDR3 bases: TGTGCCAGCAGCTTAGAGACAGGGCAGAGGTACGAGCAGTACTTC.

V is TRBV10-3 and J is TRBJ1-1; D possibly corresponds to TRBD1 (5 bases). V was shortened by 10 bases and J by 6 bases, with 21 bases between the two germline ends. CDR3 length: 14 residues. Germline V gives CDR1 ENHRY, CDR2 SYGVKD. The CDR3 reads CASKPSGWRAEAFF. The CDR3 region has the DNA TGTGCCAGTAAACCTTCAGGGTGGAGGGCTGAAGCTTTCTTT.

The V gene is TRBV4-1, the J gene TRBJ2-7; D call uncertain. The germline V and J ends were trimmed by 0 bases and 0 bases, with 6 bases remaining between them. The CDR3 runs 14 residues. The germline V gene has CDR1 MGHRA and CDR2 YSYEKL. CDR3 residues: CASSQEESSYEQYF. For the CDR3, the DNA is TGCGCCAGCAGCCAAGAGGAGAGCTCCTACGAGCAGTACTTC.

This clone was recorded once. J is TRBJ2-7 and V is TRBV6-4; D might be TRBD2 (6 bases). The CDR3 is 13 amino acids. Trimming removed 3 bases from V and 6 bases from J, with 12 bases in between. In germline, CDR1 is MRHNA, CDR2 SNTAGT. CDR3 amino acids: CASSDITSTEQYF. DNA for the CDR3: TGTGCCAGCAGTGATATAACTAGCACCGAGCAGTACTTC.

The chain employs TRBV28 and TRBJ2-1, with TRBD1 as a possible D gene (6 bases). The CDR3 is 16 residues long. Between the trimmed V and J ends, which lost 3 bases and 10 bases, there was a span of 22 bases. CDR1 and CDR2 from the germline V gene are MDHEN and SYDVKM. The chain's CDR3 is CASSFSFRGPDEEQFF. For the CDR3, the DNA is TGTGCCAGCAGTTTTTCGTTCAGGGGTCCGGATGAAGAGCAGTTCTTC.